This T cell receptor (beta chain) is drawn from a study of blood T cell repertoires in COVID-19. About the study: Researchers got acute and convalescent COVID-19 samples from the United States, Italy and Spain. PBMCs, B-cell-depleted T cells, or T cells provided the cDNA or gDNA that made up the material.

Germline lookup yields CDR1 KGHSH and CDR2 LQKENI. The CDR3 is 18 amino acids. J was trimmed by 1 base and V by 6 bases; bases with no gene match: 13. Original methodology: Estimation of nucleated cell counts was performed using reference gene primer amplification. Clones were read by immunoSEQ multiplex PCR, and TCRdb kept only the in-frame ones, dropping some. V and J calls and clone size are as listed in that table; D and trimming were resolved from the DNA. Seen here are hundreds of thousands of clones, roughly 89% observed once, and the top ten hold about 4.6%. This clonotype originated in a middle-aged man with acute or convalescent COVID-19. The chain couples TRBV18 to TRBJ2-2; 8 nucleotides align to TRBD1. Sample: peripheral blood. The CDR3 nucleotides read TGTGCCAGCTCTCCCTCGGCGCAGGGGGCAGGGAACACCGGGGAGCTGTTTTTT. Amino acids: CASSPSAQGAGNTGELFF.